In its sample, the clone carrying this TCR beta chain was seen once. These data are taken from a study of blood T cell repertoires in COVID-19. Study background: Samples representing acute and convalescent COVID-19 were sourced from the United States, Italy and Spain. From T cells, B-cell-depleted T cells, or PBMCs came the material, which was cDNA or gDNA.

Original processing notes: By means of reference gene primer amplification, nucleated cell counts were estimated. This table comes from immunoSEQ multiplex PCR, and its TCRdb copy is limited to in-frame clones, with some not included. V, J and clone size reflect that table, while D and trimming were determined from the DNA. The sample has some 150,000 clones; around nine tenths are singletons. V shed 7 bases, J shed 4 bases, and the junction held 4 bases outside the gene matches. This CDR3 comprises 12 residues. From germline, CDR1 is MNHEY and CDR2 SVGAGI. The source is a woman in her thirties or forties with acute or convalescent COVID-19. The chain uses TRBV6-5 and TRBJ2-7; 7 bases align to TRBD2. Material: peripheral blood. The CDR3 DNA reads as TGTGCCAGCATTGGGAGGGATTACGAGCAGTACTTC. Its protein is CASIGRDYEQYF.